Below, 20 T cell receptor beta chains from the same sample are listed, as sequenced in a study of T cell responses to AZD1222 COVID-19 vaccine. Sequencing was performed with immunoSEQ multiplex PCR; in TCRdb, only in-frame clones are kept and a portion is missing. The table includes more than 55,000 clones, about 74% detected once. The input for sequencing was peripheral blood, taken 28 days after the second AZD1222 dose. The receptors were gathered from an adult who received the AZD1222 COVID-19 vaccine.

As regards this clone: The same CDR3 arises from other DNA sequences in this sample as well. The chain carries TRBV7-9 and TRBJ1-5; possibly TRBD1 for D (5 bases). Germline lookup yields CDR1 SEHNR and CDR2 FQNEAQ (reference sequence). Trimming stripped 1 base from V and 4 bases from J, with 8 bases between. The CDR3 consists of 14 residues. The CDR3 protein is CASSLGGENQPQHF. CDR3 sequence (DNA): TGTGCCAGCAGCTTAGGGGGCGAGAATCAGCCCCAGCATTTT.

The chain couples TRBV11-2 to TRBJ2-1; D is uncertain. V dropped 3 bases and J dropped 6 bases, with 15 bases sitting between them. Germline V gene sequence: CDR1 SGHAT, CDR2 FQNNGV. The CDR3 runs 15 residues. The CDR3 reads CASSFMTGVGNEQFF. CDR3 sequence (DNA): TGTGCCAGCAGCTTTATGACTGGGGTAGGCAATGAGCAGTTCTTC.

V and J are TRBV5-3 and TRBJ2-3, with 10 bases identical to TRBD2. TRBV5-3 is reported as an ORF; its role is uncertain. The CDR3 length is 18 residues. With V trimmed by 2 bases and J by 2 bases, 11 bases remained unmatched. The CDR3 DNA reads TGTGCCAGAAGCTTTAACACTAGCGGGGAGAGGGCCACAGATACGCAGTATTTT. It is translated as CARSFNTSGERATDTQYF.

This rearrangement joins TRBV14 to TRBJ1-4; 8 nucleotides align to TRBD1. The CDR3 consists of 12 residues. V dropped 6 bases and J dropped 13; count of bases not matched to a gene: 7. The V gene's germline CDR1 is SGHDN and CDR2 FVKESK. CDR3 loop: CASRQGTGSLFF. Written as DNA, the CDR3 is TGTGCCAGCAGGCAGGGGACAGGATCACTGTTTTTT.

The V and J genes are TRBV28 and TRBJ1-1; D gene uncertain. Germline V gives CDR1 MDHEN, CDR2 SYDVKM. This CDR3 spans 13 amino acids. The V gene lost 6 bases and the J gene lost 5 bases, with 13 bases spanning the gap. The CDR3 loop reads CASRDFQETEAFF. DNA for the CDR3: TGTGCCAGCAGGGACTTTCAGGAGACTGAAGCTTTCTTT.

The CDR3 here is CASGTDRESSYNSPLHF. CDR3 nucleotide sequence: TGTGCCAGCGGAACGGACAGGGAAAGCTCCTATAATTCACCCCTCCACTTT. This chain links TRBV28 with TRBJ1-6; 8 nucleotides match TRBD1. The CDR3 extends over 17 amino acids. Germline values: CDR1 MDHEN, CDR2 SYDVKM. Losses at the gene ends were 8 bases for V and 0 bases for J; bases not matched to a gene: 9.

The chain uses TRBV12-3 or TRBV12-4 and TRBJ1-2; D remains ambiguous. The CDR3 loop spans 13 amino acids. Between the trimmed V and J ends, which lost 3 bases and 5 bases, there was a span of 10 bases. The CDR3 nucleotides read TGTGCCAGCAGTTTGGGGATTAGTTATGGCTACACCTTC. Its translation is CASSLGISYGYTF.

The rearrangement uses TRBV11-3 and TRBJ2-2; no definite D call. Trimming took 3 bases from V and 0 from J, leaving 11 bases between them. The length of the CDR3 is 16 residues. The germline CDR1 and CDR2 sequences are SGHNT and YENEEA. In DNA form, the CDR3 reads TGTGCCAGCAGCTTCCTCGGGTTTGCGAACACCGGGGAGCTGTTTTTT. It codes for CASSFLGFANTGELFF.

CDR3 nucleotides: TGTGCCACCAGCAGAGGTACAGGCCCTAACTATGGCTACACCTTC. It codes for CATSRGTGPNYGYTF. The gene calls are TRBV15 and TRBJ1-2, with D tentatively TRBD1 (5 bases). The germline V and J ends were trimmed by 1 base and 0 bases, with 9 bases remaining between them. The germline CDR1 and CDR2 sequences are LNHNV and YYDKDF (reference sequence). This CDR3 contains 15 residues.

In regard to this clone: Within the sample, other DNA sequences also encode this same CDR3. J is TRBJ2-2 and V is TRBV9; D could derive from TRBD1 or TRBD2 (5 bases each). Deletions cut 1 base from V and 6 bases from J, with 7 bases between. The germline gives CDR1 SGDLS, CDR2 YYNGEE. The CDR3 contains 13 residues. The CDR3 loop reads CASSVRGAGELFF. The CDR3 coding sequence is TGTGCCAGCAGCGTAAGAGGGGCCGGGGAGCTGTTTTTT.

This chain joins TRBV5-5 and TRBJ2-1; 9 bases fit TRBD2. The ends lost 4 bases at V and 4 bases at J; junction bases unmatched: 9. CDR1 and CDR2 (germline): SGHKS, YYEKEE (reference sequence). The CDR3 spans 16 residues. The CDR3 nucleotides read TGTGCCAGCAGCCCCTGGGGCGGGGGGGCATACAATGAGCAGTTCTTC. Its protein is CASSPWGGGAYNEQFF.

The chain joins TRBV18 to TRBJ1-3; TRBD1 is a possible D gene (6 bases). CDR3 length equals 15 residues. Germline V lookup: CDR1 KGHSH, CDR2 LQKENI. Trimming removed 6 bases at V and 2 bases at J, with 14 bases between. CDR3 sequence reads: CASSGQGWPGNTIYF. In nucleotides, the CDR3 is TGTGCCAGCTCTGGGCAGGGGTGGCCTGGAAACACCATATATTTT.

This clone occurred once. The junction shows a germline mismatch at one end, possibly a read error. CDR3 residues: CASNRVDRRVEQYF. The DNA of the CDR3 is TGTGCGAGCAATAGGGTGGACAGGCGTGTGGAGCAGTACTTC. The chain combines TRBV28 with TRBJ2-7, with 7 bases matching TRBD1. This CDR3 is 14 amino acids long. Germline assignment: CDR1 MDHEN and CDR2 SYDVKM.

This clone was counted only a few times. This rearrangement joins TRBV7-9 to TRBJ1-2; no clear D gene. V lost 6 bases to trimming and J lost 5 bases, with 7 bases between them. CDR3 length: 11 amino acids. CDR1 is SEHNR and CDR2 is FQNEAQ in the germline V gene (reference sequence). Here the CDR3 DNA reads TGTGCCAGCAGTGAAGGGTATGGCTACACCTTC. It codes for CASSEGYGYTF.

J is TRBJ1-6 and V is TRBV6-1; D unresolved. Germline V gene lookup returns CDR1 MNHNS and CDR2 SASEGT. The CDR3 loop spans 16 amino acids. V gave up 0 bases and J gave up 0 bases, with 6 bases separating them. The CDR3: CASSEAASSYNSPLHF. CDR3 DNA: TGTGCCAGCAGTGAAGCGGCGAGCTCCTATAATTCACCCCTCCACTTT.

The chain couples TRBV4-2 to TRBJ2-3; D possibly corresponds to TRBD2 (6 bases). The CDR3 spans 15 residues. The germline V and J ends were trimmed by 1 base and 2 bases, with 10 bases remaining between them. The germline V gene has CDR1 LGHNA and CDR2 YNFKEQ. The CDR3 loop is CASSQAGGSTDTQYF. The CDR3 DNA sequence: TGTGCCAGCAGCCAAGCCGGGGGATCCACAGATACGCAGTATTTT.

The chain carries TRBV19 and TRBJ1-5; 9 bases are a match to TRBD1. This CDR3 has 14 residues. V trimming: 4 bases; J trimming: 4 bases; junction bases outside the gene matches: 2. Germline values: CDR1 LNHDA, CDR2 SQIVND (reference sequence). CDR3 sequence (DNA): TGTGCCAGTAGTAATGGACAGGGGAATCAGCCCCAGCATTTT. It yields the protein CASSNGQGNQPQHF.

This clone was recorded a few times. The J gene is TRBJ2-7, the V gene TRBV6-2 or TRBV6-3, with 8 bases aligning to TRBD1. The CDR3 totals 15 residues. CDR1 MNHEY and CDR2 SVGEGT come from the germline V gene. V shed 2 bases and J 7 bases; nucleotides not matched to a gene: 10. CDR3: CASSYGPGGAWEQYF. The CDR3 region has the DNA TGTGCCAGCAGTTACGGCCCAGGGGGCGCGTGGGAGCAGTACTTC.

The chain links TRBV12-3 or TRBV12-4 to TRBJ1-2; 7 bases fit TRBD1. This CDR3 contains 12 residues. The V segment lost 3 bases and the J segment 8 bases; nucleotides outside the gene matches: 3. Here the CDR3 DNA reads TGTGCCAGCAGTTTTCAAGGGGGCGGCTACACCTTC. It specifies CASSFQGGGYTF.

V usage is TRBV7-9 and J usage is TRBJ1-6; no clear D gene. Germline V gene lookup returns CDR1 SEHNR and CDR2 FQNEAQ (reference sequence). The CDR3 contains 13 residues. The V end lost 3 bases, the J end lost 5 bases, and 5 bases lay between the germline ends. CDR3 sequence reads: CASSFRDNSPLHF. CDR3 in DNA: TGTGCCAGCAGCTTCCGGGATAATTCACCCCTCCACTTT.